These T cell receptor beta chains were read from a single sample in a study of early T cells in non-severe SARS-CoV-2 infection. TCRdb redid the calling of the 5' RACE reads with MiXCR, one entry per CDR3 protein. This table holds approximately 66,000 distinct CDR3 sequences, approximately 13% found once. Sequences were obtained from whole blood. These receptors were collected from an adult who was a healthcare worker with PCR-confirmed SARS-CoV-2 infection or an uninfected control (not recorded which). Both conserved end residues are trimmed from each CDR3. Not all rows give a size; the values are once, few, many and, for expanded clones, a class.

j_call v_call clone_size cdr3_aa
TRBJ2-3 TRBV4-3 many ASSQDTGITDTQY
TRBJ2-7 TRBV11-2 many ASSELDRVREQY
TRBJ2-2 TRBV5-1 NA ASSRGAETGELF
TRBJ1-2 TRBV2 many ASSDPKTKALVNYGYT
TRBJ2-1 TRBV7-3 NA ASSFGTGAYNEQF
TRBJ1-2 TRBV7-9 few ASTQGGVYGYT
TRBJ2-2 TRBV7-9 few ASSPGLAANTGELF
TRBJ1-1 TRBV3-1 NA ASSQGNRANTEAF
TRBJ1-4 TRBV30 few AWANKGAANEKLF
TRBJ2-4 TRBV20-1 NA SVPIGRTSGRPSRRNIQY
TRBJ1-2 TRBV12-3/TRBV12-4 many ASSSGLFLNYGYT
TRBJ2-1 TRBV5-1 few ASSPSPGQYNEQF
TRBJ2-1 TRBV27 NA ASSFQGRGSSYNEQF
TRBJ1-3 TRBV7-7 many ASSLAQGTGNTIY
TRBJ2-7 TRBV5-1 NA ATRSAPTNSYEQY
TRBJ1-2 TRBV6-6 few ASSRGTDAYYGYT
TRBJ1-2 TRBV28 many ASNKGGLYGYT
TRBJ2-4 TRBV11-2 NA ASSLKYSFGELKNIQY
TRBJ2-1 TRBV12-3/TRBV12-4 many ASSLKQGAWHEQF
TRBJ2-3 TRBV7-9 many AIAGSGTQY
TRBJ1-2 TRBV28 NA ASTDLGTGAAGYT
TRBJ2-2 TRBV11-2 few ASSRTPGLSTGELF
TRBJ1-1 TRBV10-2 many ASSEQGGTEAF
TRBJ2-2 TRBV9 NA ASSVYSAGELF
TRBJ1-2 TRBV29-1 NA SDTGQQGWGYT
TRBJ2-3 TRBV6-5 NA ASSYSRAVEDTQY